Described below is a single T cell receptor (beta chain) sequence and its context. Its matching antigen is unknown. This CDR3 has 13 amino acids. Between the trimmed V and J ends, which lost 4 bases and 6 bases, there was a span of 10 bases. Per the germline V gene, CDR1 is KGHSH and CDR2 is LQKENI. These data belong to a study of T cells in Graves' hyperthyroidism and ophthalmopathy. Study overall: Peripheral blood was collected at initial diagnosis, before any treatment. Study results and limitations: Most expanded thyroid clonotypes above 0.001 also appeared in blood.

Absence of ophthalmopathy progression within 18 months defined stable Graves' hyperthyroidism. Uncontrolled infections, other autoimmune diseases, pregnancy or lactation led to exclusion of patients. RNA transcripts were the template for amplifying TCR beta CDR3 regions. TCR CDR3 regions were first amplified by RT-PCR with HTBI primers. TCRdb redid the calling of the multiplex PCR reads with MiXCR, one entry per CDR3 protein. Here the sample spans fewer than 800,000 distinct CDR3 sequences, around 17% being singletons. Specimen: blood. The chain has TRBV18 and TRBJ2-1; D ambiguous. This receptor was identified in a young man with Graves' hyperthyroidism. Written as DNA, the CDR3 is TGTGCCAGCTCACTGACCTTGGGCAATGAGCAGTTCTTC. Its translation: CASSLTLGNEQFF.